Following are 14 T cell receptor beta chains from one sample sequenced in a study of cytomegalovirus exposure and HLA in healthy donors. Primers: 60 Vbeta forward and 13 Jbeta reverse. Assay used: immunoSEQ multiplex PCR; TCRdb lists only in-frame clones, some missing. This sample has about 84,000 clones; 55% to 65% occur once, and the top ten carry about 15%. The sequencing input was PBMCs. The receptors come from a woman in her thirties or forties in good health and CMV-seropositive.

The rearrangement uses TRBV5-4 and TRBJ2-2; TRBD2 matches at 8 bases. The CDR3 consists of 13 residues. With 3 bases clipped from V and 10 bases from J, the junction kept 5 bases outside the gene matches. The germline gives CDR1 SGHNT, CDR2 YYREEE (reference sequence). The DNA of the CDR3 is TGTGCCAGCAGCTGGTCACTAGCGGCGGAGCTGTTTTTT. Amino acids: CASSWSLAAELFF.

The genes are TRBV4-1 and TRBJ2-1, with 14 nucleotides matching TRBD2. Trimming removed 4 bases from V and 8 bases from J; junction bases left unmatched: 4. CDR1 and CDR2 from the germline V gene are MGHRA and YSYEKL. CDR3 length: 15 amino acids. CDR3 region: CASSRGLAGVDEQFF. CDR3 in DNA: TGCGCCAGCAGCCGGGGACTAGCGGGAGTTGATGAGCAGTTCTTC.

The chain is built from TRBV5-1 and TRBJ1-3; weak D call: TRBD1 (5 bases). With 4 bases removed from V and 0 bases from J, the gap between germline ends came to 11 bases. The CDR3 sequence is 15 residues long. From germline, CDR1 is SGHRS and CDR2 YFSETQ. CDR3 residues: CASSTQGPSGNTIYF. The DNA of the CDR3 is TGCGCCAGCAGCACTCAGGGCCCCTCTGGAAACACCATATATTTT.

The V gene is TRBV5-4, the J gene TRBJ2-2; D uncertain. CDR3 length: 14 residues. Per the germline V gene, CDR1 is SGHNT and CDR2 is YYREEE (reference sequence). V was shortened by 0 bases and J by 6 bases, with 9 bases between the two germline ends. CDR3 loop: CASSLGSSAGELFF. CDR3 bases: TGTGCCAGCAGCTTGGGGTCTTCGGCCGGGGAGCTGTTTTTT.

V usage is TRBV19 and J usage is TRBJ1-2, with 10 bases fitting TRBD1. The CDR3 has 15 residues. J was trimmed by 5 bases and V by 2 bases; bases with no gene match: 5. Germline assignment: CDR1 LNHDA and CDR2 SQIVND (reference sequence). CDR3 DNA: TGTGCCAGTAGTATAAGGGGACAGGGGCCGTATGGCTACACCTTC. Its translation is CASSIRGQGPYGYTF.

A single count supports this clone. The chain links TRBV4-3 to TRBJ2-1; 8 nucleotides line up with TRBD1. The germline V gene has CDR1 LGHNA and CDR2 YSLEER. The trim removed 3 bases at V and 13 bases at J, leaving 11 bases unmatched. CDR3 length equals 14 residues. CDR3 nucleotides: TGCGCCAGCAGCCAGTTATGGACAGGGACCTTTCAGTTCTTC. This encodes CASSQLWTGTFQFF.

The chain joins TRBV6-5 to TRBJ2-7; perhaps TRBD2 as D (6 bases). V gave up 7 bases and J gave up 0 bases, with 10 bases separating them. Germline lookup yields CDR1 MNHEY and CDR2 SVGAGI. The CDR3 has 13 amino acids. Here the CDR3 DNA reads TGTGCCAGCATGCGCGGGGTCTCCTACGAGCAGTACTTC. This translates into CASMRGVSYEQYF.

The chain uses TRBV6-9 and TRBJ2-2, with D perhaps TRBD1 (5 bases). Between the trimmed V and J ends, which lost 5 bases and 2 bases, there was a span of 24 bases. Per the germline V gene, CDR1 is MNHGY and CDR2 is SVAAGI. The CDR3 extends over 19 amino acids. The CDR3 loop reads CASSQPSREQGSNTGELFF. DNA for the CDR3: TGTGCCAGCAGTCAGCCCAGCCGCGAGCAGGGAAGTAACACCGGGGAGCTGTTTTTT.

Only a few counts were recorded for this clone. For the CDR3, the DNA is TGTGCCAGCAGTTTCTCACTAGCGGGAGAAATAAATGAGCAGTTCTTC. This gives the protein CASSFSLAGEINEQFF. The chain recombines TRBV27 with TRBJ2-1; TRBD2 matches at 11 bases. Trimming removed 3 bases from V and 7 bases from J; junction bases left unmatched: 8. Germline loops: CDR1 MNHEY, CDR2 SMNVEV (reference sequence). The CDR3 spans 16 residues.

The rearrangement uses TRBV7-3 and TRBJ1-1; TRBD1 aligns across 9 bases. Germline V gives CDR1 SGHTA, CDR2 FQGTGA. This CDR3 region has 15 residues. The J segment lost 1 base and the V segment lost 1 base, leaving 1 base of the junction unmatched. This CDR3 is CASSLMGQGNTEAFF. DNA of the CDR3: TGTGCCAGCAGCTTAATGGGACAGGGGAACACTGAAGCTTTCTTT. The complete variable domain, with remaining parts taken from reference TRBV7-3 and TRBJ1-1, reads GAGVSQTPSNKVTEKGKYVELRCDPISGHTALYWYRQSLGQGPEFLIYFQGTGAADDSGLPNDRFFAVRPEGSVSTLKIQRTERGDSAVYLCASSLMGQGNTEAFFGQGTRLTVV.

The V and J genes are TRBV30 and TRBJ2-5; 8 bases align to TRBD2. The CDR3 totals 15 residues. Trimming took 0 bases from V and 2 from J; bases not matched to a gene: 5. Per germline, CDR1 GTSNPN and CDR2 SVGIG (reference sequence). In nucleotides, the CDR3 is TGTGCCTGGAGTGTACTGGCGGGAGGACAAGAGACCCAGTACTTC. As protein: CAWSVLAGGQETQYF.

This clone has just one count. The rearrangement joins TRBV7-3 to TRBJ2-5; 12 bases agree with TRBD2. J was trimmed by 4 bases and V by 5 bases; bases with no gene match: 5. The CDR3 contains 15 residues. Germline V gene lookup returns CDR1 SGHTA and CDR2 FQGTGA. CDR3 loop: CASSDGLAGRETQYF. In nucleotides, the CDR3 is TGTGCCAGCAGCGATGGACTAGCGGGAAGAGAGACCCAGTACTTC.

This clone has only a few counts. CDR3 protein: CAWSPTGVGLGYTF. CDR3 DNA: TGTGCCTGGAGTCCAACAGGGGTGGGACTTGGCTACACCTTC. The V call is TRBV30, the J call TRBJ1-2, with 7 bases identical to TRBD1. Trimming cost V 2 bases and J 7 bases; bases outside gene matches: 10. CDR1 and CDR2 from the germline V gene are GTSNPN and SVGIG (reference sequence). CDR3 length: 14 residues.

The gene calls are TRBV7-2 and TRBJ2-3, with D perhaps matching TRBD2 (6 bases). CDR1 and CDR2 (germline): SGHTA, FQGNSA. The length of the CDR3 is 16 residues. V lost 1 base to trimming and J lost 4 bases, with 15 bases between them. CDR3 sequence reads: CASSLEPGVVPDTQYF. The CDR3 DNA reads TGTGCCAGCAGCTTAGAACCGGGAGTAGTACCAGATACGCAGTATTTT.